The entry that follows covers one T cell receptor beta chain sequence. Trimming took 6 bases from V and 3 from J, leaving 11 bases between them. Germline V gene sequence: CDR1 MNHEY, CDR2 SVGAGI. The CDR3 spans 14 residues. The sample is drawn from a study of blood T cell repertoires in COVID-19. The assay was immunoSEQ multiplex PCR, and TCRdb's table has in-frame clones only and misses some. The sample comprises approximately 150,000 clones, over 80% of which are singletons, and around 5% rests with the top ten. The gene calls are TRBV6-5 and TRBJ1-4, with D perhaps TRBD1 (5 bases). Sequenced: PBMCs or T cells enriched from blood (not recorded which). This clonotype was sampled from a man in his sixties or seventies who had been exposed to COVID-19. CDR3 DNA: TGTGCCAGCAGCCCAGGGAGGGCTAATGAAAAACTGTTTTTT. Its protein is CASSPGRANEKLFF.